These 10 T cell receptor beta chains were all obtained from the same sample, sequenced in a study of cytomegalovirus exposure and HLA in healthy donors (dated by TCRdb to about 2017). Preparation of the library involved the immunoSEQ multiplex PCR assay. A mixture of 60 forward primers for TCR Vbeta segments and 13 reverse primers for TCR Jbeta segments was used in the multiplex PCR. TCRdb provides this immuneACCESS table in a form limited to in-frame rearrangements. Some clones are lacking; in checked studies, under half of them reflect an unresolved V gene, and why the rest are absent is not known. Present in this sample are roughly 150,000 clones, approximately 70% of which were seen just once. The top ten clones comprise roughly 1.7% of the sample. Sequenced: PBMCs. The receptor source for this set is a human donor in good health.

The rearrangement links TRBV19 to TRBJ2-6, with 8 bases matching TRBD1. CDR1 LNHDA and CDR2 SQIVND come from the germline V gene (reference sequence). The CDR3 is 18 amino acids. V gave up 4 bases and J gave up 1 base; unmatched junction bases: 9. The CDR3, as DNA: TGTGCCAGTAGTAGTCGACAGGGGAGGATTTCTGGGGCCAACGTCCTGACTTTC. It is translated as CASSSRQGRISGANVLTF.

The V gene is TRBV19, the J gene TRBJ2-3; 13 bases are shared with TRBD2. The CDR3 is 17 residues long. The trim removed 4 bases at V and 3 bases at J, leaving 7 bases unmatched. Germline values: CDR1 LNHDA, CDR2 SQIVND (reference sequence). The CDR3 is CASSTSPGLAGTDTQYF. The CDR3 nucleotides are TGTGCCAGTAGTACCAGCCCGGGACTAGCGGGGACAGATACGCAGTATTTT.

The chain uses TRBV11-3 and TRBJ2-7; 11 positions agree with TRBD2. The trim removed 4 bases at V and 2 bases at J, leaving 4 bases unmatched. CDR1 SGHNT and CDR2 YENEEA come from the germline V gene. The CDR3 has 15 amino acids. The CDR3 nucleotides read TGTGCCAGCAGCTCACGACTAGCGGGACCCTACGAGCAGTACTTC. Encoded protein: CASSSRLAGPYEQYF.

The chain combines TRBV5-8 with TRBJ1-5; perhaps TRBD1 as D (6 bases). Germline lookup yields CDR1 SGHTS and CDR2 YDEGEE. V was shortened by 0 bases and J by 3 bases, with 13 bases between the two germline ends. The CDR3 spans 16 residues. The CDR3 DNA sequence: TGTGCCAGCAGCTTGGGGTACGGACAGTACAATCAGCCCCAGCATTTT. The encoded protein is CASSLGYGQYNQPQHF.

J is TRBJ2-3 and V is TRBV7-2, with TRBD2 matching over 7 bases. CDR3 size: 15 residues. Germline loops: CDR1 SGHTA, CDR2 FQGNSA. The junction had 7 bases not matched to a gene; V was cut back by 2 bases and J by 5 bases. The CDR3 DNA reads as TGTGCCAGCAGCTTACGTGATGGCGGGAGAGATACGCAGTATTTT. Translated, it gives CASSLRDGGRDTQYF.

This rearrangement joins TRBV4-1 to TRBJ2-7, with D possibly being TRBD2 (5 bases). Deletions cut 2 bases from V and 2 bases from J, with 10 bases between. This CDR3 contains 14 residues. Germline V gene data show CDR1 as MGHRA and CDR2 as YSYEKL. The CDR3 here is CASSQQRLTYEQYF. In nucleotides, the CDR3 is TGCGCCAGCAGCCAACAGCGGCTCACCTACGAGCAGTACTTC.

This chain links TRBV28 with TRBJ2-3; 7 bases agree with TRBD1. Germline-derived CDR1 and CDR2 are MDHEN and SYDVKM. Unmatched junction bases numbered 8, after V lost 3 bases and J lost 2 bases. The CDR3 spans 16 residues. CDR3 bases: TGTGCCAGCAGTTTGATCAGGACAGGTCTCACAGATACGCAGTATTTT. It specifies CASSLIRTGLTDTQYF.

This chain joins TRBV28 and TRBJ1-2; 7 bases are shared with TRBD1. This CDR3 spans 14 amino acids. The J segment lost 2 bases and the V segment lost 5 bases, leaving 5 bases of the junction unmatched. The germline V gene has CDR1 MDHEN and CDR2 SYDVKM. The CDR3 loop is CASSGRGVNYGYTF. The CDR3 DNA reads as TGTGCCAGCAGTGGCAGGGGGGTCAACTATGGCTACACCTTC.

In its sample, this clone was seen once. The chain is built from TRBV18 and TRBJ1-1, with D tentatively TRBD1 (6 bases). Germline V lookup: CDR1 KGHSH, CDR2 LQKENI. CDR3 length equals 15 residues. Trimming stripped 4 bases from V and 4 bases from J, with 16 bases between. This CDR3 reads CASSLETGTFTEAFF. In DNA, the CDR3 is TGTGCCAGCTCACTAGAAACAGGGACCTTCACTGAAGCTTTCTTT.

The chain links TRBV11-3 to TRBJ2-3; D is ambiguous. Germline V gives CDR1 SGHNT, CDR2 YENEEA. The V end lost 3 bases, the J end lost 0 bases, and 7 bases lay between the germline ends. The CDR3 contains 14 residues. The chain's CDR3 is CASSFGGSTDTQYF. In DNA, the CDR3 is TGTGCCAGCAGCTTCGGCGGAAGCACAGATACGCAGTATTTT.